These T cell receptor beta chains were read from a single sample in a study of T cells in Graves' hyperthyroidism and ophthalmopathy. TCRdb fed the multiplex PCR reads into MiXCR, producing one record per CDR3 protein. The data hold more than 40,000 distinct CDR3 sequences, with 45% to 50% observed a single time. Sample: peripheral blood or thyroid tissue (not recorded which). The origin of the receptors is a woman between 45 and 60 years old with Graves' hyperthyroidism. CDR3s include the opening cysteine and the closing phenylalanine or tryptophan. Fields, in order: J gene, D gene, clone size, V gene, CDR3 DNA, CDR3 protein. D genes are given only for firm matches. Some rows mark clone size as missing; the rest say once, few, many or name a class of expanded clone.

j_gene: TRBJ2-1; d_gene: .; abundance: .; v_gene: TRBV7-9; CDR3nt: TGTGCCAGCAGCATAACTAGAAATGAGCAGTTCTTC; CDR3aa: CASSITRNEQFF
j_gene: TRBJ2-7; d_gene: TRBD2; abundance: .; v_gene: TRBV5-4; CDR3nt: TGTGCCAGCAGCTTGGTACTAGCGGGAGGGCCGTCCTACGAGCAGTACTTC; CDR3aa: CASSLVLAGGPSYEQYF
j_gene: TRBJ1-2; d_gene: .; abundance: many; v_gene: TRBV18; CDR3nt: TGTGCCAGCTCACTTGGGGGAACGAGAAACTATGGCTACACCTTC; CDR3aa: CASSLGGTRNYGYTF
j_gene: TRBJ2-5; d_gene: TRBD1; abundance: many; v_gene: TRBV5-1; CDR3nt: TGCGCCAGCAGCATAGGGGACAGCGATCAAGAGACCCAGTACTTC; CDR3aa: CASSIGDSDQETQYF
j_gene: TRBJ1-2; d_gene: TRBD1; abundance: many; v_gene: TRBV13; CDR3nt: TGTGCCAGCAGCTTCTCGACAGGGGGCGACTATGGCTACACCTTC; CDR3aa: CASSFSTGGDYGYTF
j_gene: TRBJ1-2; d_gene: TRBD1; abundance: many; v_gene: TRBV5-1; CDR3nt: TGCGCCAGCAGCTACACAGGGGGCGGTGGCTACACCTTC; CDR3aa: CASSYTGGGGYTF
j_gene: TRBJ1-3; d_gene: .; abundance: .; v_gene: TRBV7-9; CDR3nt: TGTGCCAGCAGTGTGGGCCGGGACACTGCGAACACCATATATTTT; CDR3aa: CASSVGRDTANTIYF
j_gene: TRBJ1-2; d_gene: TRBD1; abundance: .; v_gene: TRBV6-1; CDR3nt: TGTGCCAGCAGCCTCGGGACAGGGAAGGGCTACACCTTC; CDR3aa: CASSLGTGKGYTF
j_gene: TRBJ2-2; d_gene: .; abundance: few; v_gene: TRBV27; CDR3nt: TGTGCCAGCAGTTTGATTTCGAACACCGGGGAGCTGTTTTTT; CDR3aa: CASSLISNTGELFF
j_gene: TRBJ1-1; d_gene: .; abundance: .; v_gene: TRBV24-1; CDR3nt: TGTGCCACCAGCGCCGGAAGGCCGGGGCGGACTGAAGCTTTCTTT; CDR3aa: CATSAGRPGRTEAFF
j_gene: TRBJ2-7; d_gene: .; abundance: .; v_gene: TRBV7-9; CDR3nt: TGTGCTAGCAGCTTAGCCGTAAGGGATCCCTACGGGCAGTACTTC; CDR3aa: CASSLAVRDPYGQYF
j_gene: TRBJ1-1; d_gene: .; abundance: .; v_gene: TRBV6-5; CDR3nt: TGTGCCAGCAGTTACCCCAACACTGAAGCTTTCTTT; CDR3aa: CASSYPNTEAFF
j_gene: TRBJ1-6; d_gene: TRBD1; abundance: .; v_gene: TRBV15; CDR3nt: TGTGCCACCCCGGGACAGGGCGAATCACCCCTCCACTTT; CDR3aa: CATPGQGESPLHF
j_gene: TRBJ2-5; d_gene: .; abundance: .; v_gene: TRBV10-2; CDR3nt: TGCGCCAGCAGACAGGGGACTAGTGAGACCCAGTACTTC; CDR3aa: CASRQGTSETQYF
j_gene: TRBJ2-6; d_gene: .; abundance: .; v_gene: TRBV4-1; CDR3nt: TGCGCCAGCAGCCAATACCACAGTCTGGGCACTGAAGCTTTC; CDR3aa: CASSQYHSLGTEAF
j_gene: TRBJ1-3; d_gene: .; abundance: .; v_gene: TRBV10-3; CDR3nt: TGTGCCATCAGTTGGGGACTAGCTGGAAACACCATATATTTT; CDR3aa: CAISWGLAGNTIYF
j_gene: TRBJ1-6; d_gene: .; abundance: .; v_gene: TRBV15; CDR3nt: TGTGCCACCAGCAGGGAGTTAGACAGCGCGAGTAATTCACCCCTCCACTTT; CDR3aa: CATSRELDSASNSPLHF
j_gene: TRBJ1-2; d_gene: .; abundance: .; v_gene: TRBV25-1; CDR3nt: TGTGCCAGCAGTGCTAGGCGCACTACCTATGGCTACACCTTC; CDR3aa: CASSARRTTYGYTF
j_gene: TRBJ2-2; d_gene: .; abundance: many; v_gene: TRBV9; CDR3nt: TGTGCCAGCAGTGTAACAGGAACGAGGATCACCGGGGAGCTGTTTTTT; CDR3aa: CASSVTGTRITGELFF
j_gene: TRBJ1-4; d_gene: .; abundance: many; v_gene: TRBV14; CDR3nt: TGTGCCAGCAGCCAAAGGGCAGGGGAGGAAAAACTGTTTTTT; CDR3aa: CASSQRAGEEKLFF
j_gene: TRBJ2-5; d_gene: .; abundance: many; v_gene: TRBV3-1; CDR3nt: TGTGCCAGCAGCCAAGATAGGAGGGCAGAAGAGACCCAGTACTTC; CDR3aa: CASSQDRRAEETQYF
j_gene: TRBJ2-7; d_gene: .; abundance: many; v_gene: TRBV29-1; CDR3nt: TGCAGCGTTGAACCCTTAGACGGGACTCGAGAGCAGTACTTC; CDR3aa: CSVEPLDGTREQYF
j_gene: TRBJ1-1; d_gene: TRBD1; abundance: many; v_gene: TRBV29-1; CDR3nt: TGCAGCGTGTCCGGGACAGGGGGCGGGAACACTGAAGCTTTCTTT; CDR3aa: CSVSGTGGGNTEAFF